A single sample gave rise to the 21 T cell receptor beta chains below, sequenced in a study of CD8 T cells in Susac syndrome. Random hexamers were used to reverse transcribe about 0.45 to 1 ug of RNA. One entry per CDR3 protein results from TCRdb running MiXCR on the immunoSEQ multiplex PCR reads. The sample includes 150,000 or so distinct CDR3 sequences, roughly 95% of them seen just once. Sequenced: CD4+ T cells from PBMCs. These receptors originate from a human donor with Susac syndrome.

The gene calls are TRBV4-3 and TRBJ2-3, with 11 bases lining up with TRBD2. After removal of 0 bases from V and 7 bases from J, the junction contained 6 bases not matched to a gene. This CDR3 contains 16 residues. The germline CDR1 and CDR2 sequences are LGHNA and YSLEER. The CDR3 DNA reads TGCGCCAGCAGCCAAGACGTAGCGGGGGGGAGAAATACGCAGTATTTT. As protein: CASSQDVAGGRNTQYF.

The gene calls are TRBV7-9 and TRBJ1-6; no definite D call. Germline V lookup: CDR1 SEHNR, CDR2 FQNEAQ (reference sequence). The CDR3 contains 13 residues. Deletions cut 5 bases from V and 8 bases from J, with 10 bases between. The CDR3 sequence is CASSPRPDSPLHF. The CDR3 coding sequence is TGTGCCAGCAGCCCCCGGCCCGATTCACCCCTCCACTTT.

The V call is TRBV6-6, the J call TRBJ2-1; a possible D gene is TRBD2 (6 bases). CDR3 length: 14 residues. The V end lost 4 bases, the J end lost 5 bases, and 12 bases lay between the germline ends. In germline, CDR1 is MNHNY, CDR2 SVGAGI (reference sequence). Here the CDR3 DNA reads TGTGCCAGCAGTTCCCGGGGGACGAACAATGAGCAGTTCTTC. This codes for CASSSRGTNNEQFF.

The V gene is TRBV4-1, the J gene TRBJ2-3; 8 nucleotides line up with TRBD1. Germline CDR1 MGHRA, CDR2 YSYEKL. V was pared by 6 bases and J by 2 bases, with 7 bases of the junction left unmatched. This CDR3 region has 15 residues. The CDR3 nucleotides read TGCGCCAGCAGGGGTGTACAGGGGGTCACAGATACGCAGTATTTT. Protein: CASRGVQGVTDTQYF.

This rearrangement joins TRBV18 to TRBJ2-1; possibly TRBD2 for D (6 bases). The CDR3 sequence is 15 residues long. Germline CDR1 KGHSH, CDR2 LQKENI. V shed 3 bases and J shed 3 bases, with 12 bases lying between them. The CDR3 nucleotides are TGTGCCAGCTCACCTCGGGGGTCAGACTACAATGAGCAGTTCTTC. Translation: CASSPRGSDYNEQFF. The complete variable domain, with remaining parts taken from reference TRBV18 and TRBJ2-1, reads NAGVMQNPRHLVRRRGQEARLRCSPMKGHSHVYWYRQLPEEGLKFMVYLQKENIIDESGMPKERFSAEFPKEGPSILRIQQVVRGDSAAYFCASSPRGSDYNEQFFGPGTRLTVL.

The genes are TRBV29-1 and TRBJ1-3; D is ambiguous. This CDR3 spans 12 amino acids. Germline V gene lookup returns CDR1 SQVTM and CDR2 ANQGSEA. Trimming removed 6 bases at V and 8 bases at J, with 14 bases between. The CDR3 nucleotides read TGCAGCGTCGGACGGAATCGGGACACCATATATTTT. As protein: CSVGRNRDTIYF.

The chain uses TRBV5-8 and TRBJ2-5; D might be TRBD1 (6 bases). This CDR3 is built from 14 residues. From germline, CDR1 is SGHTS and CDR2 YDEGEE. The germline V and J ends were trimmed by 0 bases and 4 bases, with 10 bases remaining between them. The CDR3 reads CASSLAHRVETQYF. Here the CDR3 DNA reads TGTGCCAGCAGCTTGGCCCACAGGGTAGAGACCCAGTACTTC.

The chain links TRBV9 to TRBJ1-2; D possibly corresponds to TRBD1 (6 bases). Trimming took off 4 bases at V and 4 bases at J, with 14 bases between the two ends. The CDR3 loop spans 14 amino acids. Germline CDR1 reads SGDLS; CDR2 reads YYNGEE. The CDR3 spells CASSLGGQGYGYTF. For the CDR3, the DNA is TGTGCCAGCAGCTTGGGGGGGCAGGGCTATGGCTACACCTTC.

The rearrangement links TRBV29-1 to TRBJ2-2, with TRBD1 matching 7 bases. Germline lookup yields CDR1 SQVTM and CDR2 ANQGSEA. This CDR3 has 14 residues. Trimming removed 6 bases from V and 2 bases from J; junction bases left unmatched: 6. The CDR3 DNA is TGCAGCGTAAACCGGGACAGTAACACCGGGGAGCTGTTTTTT. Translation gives CSVNRDSNTGELFF.

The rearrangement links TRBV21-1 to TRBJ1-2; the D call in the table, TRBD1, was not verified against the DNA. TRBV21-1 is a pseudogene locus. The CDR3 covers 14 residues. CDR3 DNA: TGTGCCAGCAGCAAAGGACAGGAACACTATGGCTACACCTTC. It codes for CASSKGQEHYGYTF.

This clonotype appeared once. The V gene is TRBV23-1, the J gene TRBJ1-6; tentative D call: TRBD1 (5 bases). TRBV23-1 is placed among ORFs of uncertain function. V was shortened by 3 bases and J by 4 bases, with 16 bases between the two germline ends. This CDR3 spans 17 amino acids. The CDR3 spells CASSQIPGRGYNSPLHF. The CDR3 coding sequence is TGCGCCAGCAGTCAGATCCCGGGACGAGGTTATAATTCACCCCTCCACTTT.

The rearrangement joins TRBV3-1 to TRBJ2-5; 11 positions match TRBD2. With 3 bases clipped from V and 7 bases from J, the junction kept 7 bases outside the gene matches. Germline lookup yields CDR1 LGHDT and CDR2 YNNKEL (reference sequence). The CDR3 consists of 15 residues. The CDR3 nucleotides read TGTGCCAGCAGCCACGGGACTAGCGGTCCAGGGACCCAGTACTTC. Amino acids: CASSHGTSGPGTQYF.

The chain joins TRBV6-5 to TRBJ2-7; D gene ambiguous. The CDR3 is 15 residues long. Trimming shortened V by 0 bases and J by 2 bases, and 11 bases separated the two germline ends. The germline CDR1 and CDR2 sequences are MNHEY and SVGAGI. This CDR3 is CASSYSRRGAYEQYF. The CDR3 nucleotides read TGTGCCAGCAGTTACTCGAGGAGAGGCGCCTACGAGCAGTACTTC.

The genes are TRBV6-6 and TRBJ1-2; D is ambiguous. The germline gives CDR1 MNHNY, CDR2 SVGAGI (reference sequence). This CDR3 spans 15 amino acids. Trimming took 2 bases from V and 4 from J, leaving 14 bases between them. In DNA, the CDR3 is TGTGCCAGCAGTTACCACCCCCAGGAGTTCTATGGCTACACCTTC. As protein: CASSYHPQEFYGYTF.

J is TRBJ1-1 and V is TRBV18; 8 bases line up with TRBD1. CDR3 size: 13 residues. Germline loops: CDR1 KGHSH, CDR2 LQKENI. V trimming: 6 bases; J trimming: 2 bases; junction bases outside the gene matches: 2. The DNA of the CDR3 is TGTGCCAGCTCCCAGGGGGCCAACACTGAAGCTTTCTTT. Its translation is CASSQGANTEAFF.

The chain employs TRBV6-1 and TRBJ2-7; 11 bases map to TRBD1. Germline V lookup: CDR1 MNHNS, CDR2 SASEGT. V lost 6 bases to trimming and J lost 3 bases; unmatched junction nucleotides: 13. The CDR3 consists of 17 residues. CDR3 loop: CASSRTGQGAMRYEQYF. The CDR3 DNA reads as TGTGCCAGCAGCCGAACCGGACAGGGGGCGATGCGCTACGAGCAGTACTTC.

DNA for the CDR3: TGTGCCAGCAATTGGGGCCTAGCGGGGGCCAACAATGAGCAGTTCTTC. Its translation is CASNWGLAGANNEQFF. The V and J genes are TRBV12-3 or TRBV12-4 and TRBJ2-1, with 10 bases that match TRBD2. J lost 5 bases, V lost 7 bases, and 11 bases had no gene match. The CDR3 totals 16 residues.

In DNA, the CDR3 is TGTGCCAGCAGCTTAACAACTCGACCCGACACCGGGGAGCTGTTTTTT. It is translated as CASSLTTRPDTGELFF. V and J are TRBV7-2 and TRBJ2-2; D is undetermined. The germline V and J ends were trimmed by 2 bases and 3 bases, with 13 bases remaining between them. CDR1 and CDR2 (germline): SGHTA, FQGNSA. The CDR3 is 16 amino acids.

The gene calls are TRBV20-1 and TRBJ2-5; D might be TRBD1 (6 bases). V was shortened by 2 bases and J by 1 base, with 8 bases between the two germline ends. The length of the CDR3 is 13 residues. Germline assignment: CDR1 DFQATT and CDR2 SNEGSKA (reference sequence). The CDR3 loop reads CSARIQGQETQYF. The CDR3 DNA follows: TGCAGTGCTAGAATACAGGGCCAAGAGACCCAGTACTTC.

CDR3 loop: CASSPGTSRNEQFF. Written as DNA, the CDR3 is TGTGCCAGCAGCCCCGGGACTAGTCGCAATGAGCAGTTCTTC. J is TRBJ2-1 and V is TRBV7-9; the match to TRBD2 covers 8 bases. V shed 5 bases, J shed 6 bases, and the junction held 6 bases outside the gene matches. The CDR3 totals 14 residues. CDR1 is SEHNR and CDR2 is FQNEAQ in the germline V gene (reference sequence).

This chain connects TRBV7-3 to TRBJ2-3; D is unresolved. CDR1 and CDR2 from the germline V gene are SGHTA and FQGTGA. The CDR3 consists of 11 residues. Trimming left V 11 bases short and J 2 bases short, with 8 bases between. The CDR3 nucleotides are TGTGCCGTTCGATTCACAGATACGCAGTATTTT. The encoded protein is CAVRFTDTQYF.